A few counts support the clone carrying this TCR beta chain. The antigen remains undetermined. This sample is drawn from a study of blood T cells in healthy people across ages. Overall study results and limits: Naive CD4+ cells and diversity were both higher in long-lived donors than in aged donors.

The authors extracted at least 6 micrograms of total RNA per sample. A second roughly 6 to 11 cycle PCR used barcoded and J-beta primers. Template switching added a 12-random-nucleotide identifier to every cDNA molecule. One entry per CDR3 protein results from TCRdb running MiXCR on the 5' RACE reads. In the table there are 1.5 million to 2 million distinct CDR3 sequences, 28% of which are singletons. The CDR3 is made up of 15 amino acids. Trimming cost V 0 bases and J 1 base; bases outside gene matches: 3. Germline CDR1 SGHRS, CDR2 YFSETQ. This chain uses TRBV5-1 with TRBJ1-2; 7 nucleotides match TRBD1. This sequence originates from a woman in her twenties or thirties in good health. The sequencing sample was made of blood. CDR3 nucleotide sequence: TGCGCCAGCAGCTTGGAGGGGGCTAGTAACTATGGCTACACCTTC. Protein sequence: CASSLEGASNYGYTF.